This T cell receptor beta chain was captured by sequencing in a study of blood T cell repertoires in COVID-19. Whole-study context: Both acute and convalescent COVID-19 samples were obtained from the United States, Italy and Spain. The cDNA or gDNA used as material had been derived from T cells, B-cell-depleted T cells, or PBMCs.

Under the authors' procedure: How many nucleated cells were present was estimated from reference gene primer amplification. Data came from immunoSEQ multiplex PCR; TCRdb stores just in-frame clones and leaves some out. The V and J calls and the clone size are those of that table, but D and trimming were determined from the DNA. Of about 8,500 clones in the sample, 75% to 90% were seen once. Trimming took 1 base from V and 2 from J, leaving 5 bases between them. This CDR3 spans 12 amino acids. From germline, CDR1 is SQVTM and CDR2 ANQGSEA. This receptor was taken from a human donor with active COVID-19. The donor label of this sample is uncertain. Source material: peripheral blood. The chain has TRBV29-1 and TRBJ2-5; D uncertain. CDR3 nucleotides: TGCAGCGTTGAAGTCAGTCAAGAGACCCAGTACTTC. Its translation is CSVEVSQETQYF.